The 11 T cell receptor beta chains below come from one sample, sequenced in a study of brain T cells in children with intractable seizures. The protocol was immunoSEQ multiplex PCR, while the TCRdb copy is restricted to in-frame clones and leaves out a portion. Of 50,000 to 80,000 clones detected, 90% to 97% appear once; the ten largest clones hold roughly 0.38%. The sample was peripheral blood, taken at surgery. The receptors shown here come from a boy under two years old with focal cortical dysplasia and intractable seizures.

CDR3 amino acids: CASSREGLGVRPYEQYF. CDR3 bases: TGTGCCAGCAGCCGAGAGGGTTTGGGGGTGCGCCCCTACGAGCAGTACTTC. V usage is TRBV7-9 and J usage is TRBJ2-7; either TRBD1 or TRBD2 may supply D (5 bases each). The V gene lost 5 bases and the J gene lost 2 bases, with 22 bases spanning the gap. This CDR3 comprises 17 residues. Germline CDR1 and CDR2: SEHNR and FQNEAQ (reference sequence).

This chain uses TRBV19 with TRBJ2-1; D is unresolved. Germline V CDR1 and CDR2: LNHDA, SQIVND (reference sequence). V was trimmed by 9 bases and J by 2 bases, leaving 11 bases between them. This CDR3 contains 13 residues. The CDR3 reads CASARGPYNEQFF. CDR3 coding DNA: TGTGCCAGCGCGAGAGGTCCCTACAATGAGCAGTTCTTC.

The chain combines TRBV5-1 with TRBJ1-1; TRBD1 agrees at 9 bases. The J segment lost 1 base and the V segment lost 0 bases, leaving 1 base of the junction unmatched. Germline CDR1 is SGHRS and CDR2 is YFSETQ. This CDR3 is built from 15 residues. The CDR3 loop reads CASSLGGQGNTEAFF. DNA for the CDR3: TGCGCCAGCAGCTTGGGGGGACAGGGGAACACTGAAGCTTTCTTT.

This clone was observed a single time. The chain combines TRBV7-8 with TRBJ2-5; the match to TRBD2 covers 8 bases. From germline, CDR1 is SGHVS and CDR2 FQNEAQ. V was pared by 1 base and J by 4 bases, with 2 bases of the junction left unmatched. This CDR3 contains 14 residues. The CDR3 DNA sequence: TGTGCCAGCAGCTTAGGACTAGCGAGAGAGACCCAGTACTTC. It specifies CASSLGLARETQYF. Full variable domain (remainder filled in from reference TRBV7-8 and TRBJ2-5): GAGVSQSPRYKVAKRGQDVALRCDPISGHVSLFWYQQALGQGPEFLTYFQNEAQLDKSGLPSDRFFAERPEGSVSTLKIQRTQQEDSAVYLCASSLGLARETQYFGPGTRLLVL.

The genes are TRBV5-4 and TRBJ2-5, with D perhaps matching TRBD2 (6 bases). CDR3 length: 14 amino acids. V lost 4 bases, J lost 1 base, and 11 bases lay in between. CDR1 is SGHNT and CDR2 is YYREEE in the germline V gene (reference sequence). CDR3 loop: CASSLAGLQETQYF. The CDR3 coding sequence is TGTGCCAGCAGCCTCGCGGGACTCCAAGAGACCCAGTACTTC.

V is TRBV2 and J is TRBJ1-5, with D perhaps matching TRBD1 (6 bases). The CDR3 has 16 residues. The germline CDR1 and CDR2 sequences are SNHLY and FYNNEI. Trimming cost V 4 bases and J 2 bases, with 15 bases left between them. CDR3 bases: TGTGCCAGCAGTGGAGTAGGGGGAATCCGCAATCAGCCCCAGCATTTT. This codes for CASSGVGGIRNQPQHF. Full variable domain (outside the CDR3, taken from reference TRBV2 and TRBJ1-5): EPEVTQTPSHQVTQMGQEVILRCVPISNHLYFYWYRQILGQKVEFLVSFYNNEISEKSEIFDDQFSVERPDGSNFTLKIRSTKLEDSAMYFCASSGVGGIRNQPQHFGDGTRLSIL.

CDR3 coding DNA: TGCGCCAGCAGTGAGTCAGGGCGAGGACGGCAGTATAATGAAAAACTGTTTTTT. It translates to CASSESGRGRQYNEKLFF. The chain recombines TRBV10-2 with TRBJ1-4; D is undetermined. The CDR3 is 18 amino acids. In germline, CDR1 is WSHSY, CDR2 SAAADI. Trimming cost V 0 bases and J 4 bases, with 18 bases left between them.

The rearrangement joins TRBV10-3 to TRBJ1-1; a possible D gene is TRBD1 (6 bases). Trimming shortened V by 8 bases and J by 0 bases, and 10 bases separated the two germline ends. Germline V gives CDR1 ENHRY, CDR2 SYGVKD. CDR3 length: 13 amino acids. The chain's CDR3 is CAIEDRMNTEAFF. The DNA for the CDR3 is TGTGCCATCGAGGACAGAATGAACACTGAAGCTTTCTTT.

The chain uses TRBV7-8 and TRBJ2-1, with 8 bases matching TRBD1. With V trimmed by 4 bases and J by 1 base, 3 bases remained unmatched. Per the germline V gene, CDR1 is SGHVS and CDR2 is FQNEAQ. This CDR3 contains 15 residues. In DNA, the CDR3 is TGTGCCAGCAGCTCACAGGGGGAATCCTACAATGAGCAGTTCTTC. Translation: CASSSQGESYNEQFF.

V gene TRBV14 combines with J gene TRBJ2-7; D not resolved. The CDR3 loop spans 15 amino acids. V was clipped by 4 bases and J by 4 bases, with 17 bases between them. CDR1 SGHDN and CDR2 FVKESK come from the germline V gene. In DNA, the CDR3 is TGTGCCAGCAGCCCGCGACTCGGTTGGGGTTACGAGCAGTACTTC. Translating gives CASSPRLGWGYEQYF.

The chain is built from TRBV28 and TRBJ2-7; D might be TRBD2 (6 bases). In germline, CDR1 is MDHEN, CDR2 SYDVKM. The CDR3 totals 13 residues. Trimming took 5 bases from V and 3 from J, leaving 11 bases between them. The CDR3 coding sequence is TGTGCCAGCAGTCGGGGGAGCTACTACGAGCAGTACTTC. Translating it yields CASSRGSYYEQYF.